This TCR beta chain was retrieved from a study of blood T cell repertoires in COVID-19. Study-wide background: COVID-19 samples collected from the United States, Italy and Spain covered acute and convalescent phases. Sample material is recorded as cDNA or gDNA derived from T cells, B-cell-depleted T cells, or PBMCs.

Trimming removed 0 bases from V and 4 bases from J, with 15 bases in between. Germline V lookup: CDR1 LGHNA, CDR2 YSLEER. This CDR3 region has 16 residues. Study processing details: The assay estimated nucleated cells by amplifying reference gene primers. Profiling relied on immunoSEQ multiplex PCR, and the TCRdb table lists in-frame clones only, not all of them. V and J calls and clone size are copied from that table; D and trimming were computed from the DNA. The table records 120,000 to 150,000 clones, over 80% of them present only once. The receptor was derived from a human donor in a cohort sampled during active COVID-19. The V call is TRBV4-3, the J call TRBJ1-2; perhaps TRBD1 as D (6 bases). The sample was peripheral blood. The CDR3 loop reads CASSQETAGAGYGYTF. DNA of the CDR3: TGCGCCAGCAGCCAAGAAACGGCAGGGGCAGGCTATGGCTACACCTTC.